The clone carrying this T cell receptor (beta chain) appeared once. Antigen unknown. This specimen comes from a study of T cells in localized non-small cell lung cancer. Broader study findings: Among the tissues sampled, uninvolved adjacent lung had the highest T cell clonality, above tumor.

Using immunoSEQ multiplex PCR, the repertoire was profiled, and TCRdb retains in-frame clones only, with some absent. The repertoire consists of just under 35,000 clones, with approximately 90% occurring once and the leading ten covering 10% to 15%. The material sequenced was peripheral blood mononuclear cells, taken before any cancer treatment. The sequence was collected from a female donor aged 60 or older with stage II lung adenocarcinoma.

This CDR3 reads CASSGTLGSPLHF. The DNA of the CDR3 is TGTGCCAGCAGCGGGACCCTCGGGTCACCCCTCCACTTT. The rearrangement uses TRBV7-2 and TRBJ1-6; possible D gene TRBD1, 5 bases. Trimming shortened V by 5 bases and J by 10 bases, and 12 bases separated the two germline ends. The CDR3 loop spans 13 amino acids. Germline V gene data show CDR1 as SGHTA and CDR2 as FQGNSA.